The next 21 T cell receptor beta chains were all read from a single sample in a study of blood T cells in healthy people across ages. A second PCR, run for about 7 to 11 cycles, used a sample-barcoded 5' primer plus a J-beta primer mix. TCRdb fed the 5' RACE reads into MiXCR, producing one record per CDR3 protein. The table lists about 1.5 million distinct CDR3 sequences, 42% of them singletons. The sequenced material came from blood. All receptors derive from a woman aged 18-29 years in good health.

The J gene is TRBJ2-3, the V gene TRBV4-3, with 9 bases fitting TRBD2. V gave up 0 bases and J gave up 3 bases; unmatched junction bases: 4. The CDR3 is 16 residues long. CDR1 is LGHNA and CDR2 is YSLEER in the germline V gene. The CDR3 sequence is CASSQEASGDTDTQYF. The CDR3 nucleotides are TGCGCCAGCAGCCAAGAGGCTAGCGGGGATACAGATACGCAGTATTTT.

As to this clonotype: A read error may produce the germline difference seen at one junction end. This sequence joins TRBV7-9 and TRBJ1-2; D gene ambiguous. CDR3 size: 12 residues. Germline assignment: CDR1 SEHNR and CDR2 FQNEAQ (reference sequence). CDR3 sequence: CAISFFGSGYTF. The CDR3, as DNA: TGTGCCATCAGCTTCTTCGGGTCTGGCTACACCTTC.

V gene TRBV6-6 combines with J gene TRBJ1-5; D gene unclear. This CDR3 has 14 amino acids. V was trimmed by 2 bases and J by 0 bases, leaving 5 bases between them. Germline V lookup: CDR1 MNHNY, CDR2 SVGAGI (reference sequence). CDR3 sequence: CASSYDISNQPQHF. Written as DNA, the CDR3 is TGTGCCAGCAGTTACGACATTAGCAATCAGCCCCAGCATTTT.

This clonotype occurred a few times. This chain uses TRBV29-1 with TRBJ2-3, with 10 bases matching TRBD1. Germline CDR1 is SQVTM and CDR2 is ANQGSEA. This CDR3 comprises 15 residues. The ends lost 6 bases at V and 1 base at J; junction bases unmatched: 7. The CDR3 nucleotides read TGCAGCGTGCACAAGACAGGGGGCGGCACAGATACGCAGTATTTT. It is translated as CSVHKTGGGTDTQYF.

This chain uses TRBV6-6 with TRBJ1-4, with D unresolved. The ends were cut back, 7 bases at V and 5 bases at J, with 11 bases in the middle. There are 13 residues in the CDR3. The germline V gene encodes CDR1 MNHNY and CDR2 SVGAGI (reference sequence). The CDR3, as DNA: TGTGCCAGCATAAGAGGTGGGAATGAAAAACTGTTTTTT. It specifies CASIRGGNEKLFF.

There are a few counts of this clonotype. The chain couples TRBV6-2 or TRBV6-3 to TRBJ2-3; TRBD1 is a possible D gene (6 bases). The CDR3 spans 16 residues. Germline V gives CDR1 MNHEY, CDR2 SVGEGT. The germline V and J ends were trimmed by 6 bases and 5 bases, with 21 bases remaining between them. The CDR3 nucleotides are TGTGCCAGCAGAAGCTCCCCAGGGGCTTACGGAGATACGCAGTATTTT. Translation gives CASRSSPGAYGDTQYF.

This clonotype has a handful of counts. The chain has TRBV4-3 and TRBJ2-1; D not resolved. V was shortened by 0 bases and J by 6 bases, with 9 bases between the two germline ends. Germline V gene sequence: CDR1 LGHNA, CDR2 YSLEER. The CDR3 length is 14 residues. This CDR3 reads CASSQEFFGNEQFF. The CDR3 bases are TGCGCCAGCAGCCAAGAGTTCTTCGGCAATGAGCAGTTCTTC.

A note on this clonotype: A read error may account for a junction end that differs from germline. This chain uses TRBV3-1 with TRBJ1-1; no definite D call. The germline V gene encodes CDR1 LGHDT and CDR2 YNNKEL (reference sequence). The CDR3 sequence is 14 residues long. Written as DNA, the CDR3 is TGTGCCGGCAGCCAAGATAGAAGGCAACTTGAAGCTTTCTTT. Amino acids: CAGSQDRRQLEAFF.

The chain is built from TRBV29-1 and TRBJ2-5; 7 nucleotides line up with TRBD1. The CDR3 sequence is 13 residues long. Trimming took 5 bases from V and 4 from J; bases not matched to a gene: 7. The germline gives CDR1 SQVTM, CDR2 ANQGSEA. The CDR3 is CSVRSGQRETQYF. CDR3 DNA sequence: TGCAGCGTTCGATCGGGACAGAGAGAGACCCAGTACTTC.

The V and J genes are TRBV4-3 and TRBJ2-3; weak D call: TRBD1 (6 bases). The CDR3 contains 14 residues. The germline V gene has CDR1 LGHNA and CDR2 YSLEER. V was trimmed by 2 bases and J by 4 bases, leaving 10 bases between them. CDR3 in DNA: TGCGCCAGCAGCCAATACTACAGGGCAGATACGCAGTATTTT. Translated, it gives CASSQYYRADTQYF.

V and J are TRBV4-2 and TRBJ2-1; D not resolved. This CDR3 region has 16 residues. Trimming pared 3 bases from V and 5 bases from J, leaving 17 bases between. Germline-derived CDR1 and CDR2 are LGHNA and YNFKEQ. In DNA, the CDR3 is TGTGCCAGCAGCCATCTCGCGCTGGACGGAAACAATGAGCAGTTCTTC. It codes for CASSHLALDGNNEQFF.

This clonotype was detected only a few times. The J gene is TRBJ2-5, the V gene TRBV4-3, with 9 nucleotides matching TRBD2. Germline V lookup: CDR1 LGHNA, CDR2 YSLEER. Losses at the gene ends were 4 bases for V and 2 bases for J; bases not matched to a gene: 5. This CDR3 comprises 15 residues. CDR3 bases: TGCGCCAGCAGCCCGGGGACTAGCCTTCAAGAGACCCAGTACTTC. Protein product: CASSPGTSLQETQYF.

This clonotype was recorded many times. The chain carries TRBV7-2 and TRBJ1-1; a possible D gene is TRBD1 (6 bases). This CDR3 spans 13 amino acids. Per germline, CDR1 SGHTA and CDR2 FQGNSA. Trimming removed 5 bases from V and 4 bases from J, with 11 bases in between. The CDR3 sequence is CASSLDRTTEAFF. The CDR3, as DNA: TGTGCCAGCAGCCTCGACAGGACCACTGAAGCTTTCTTT.

This clonotype occurred a few times. CDR3 in amino acids: CASSQDTLAEQFF. The CDR3 DNA is TGCGCCAGCAGCCAAGACACCCTGGCTGAGCAGTTCTTC. The chain is built from TRBV4-3 and TRBJ2-1; no clear D. The germline gives CDR1 LGHNA, CDR2 YSLEER. CDR3 length equals 13 residues. Trimming pared 0 bases from V and 9 bases from J, leaving 9 bases between.

In its sample, this clonotype was seen a few times. The rearrangement uses TRBV4-3 and TRBJ2-1; possibly TRBD1 for D (6 bases). This CDR3 region has 16 residues. The V end was cut by 0 bases, the J end by 2 bases, with 11 bases between. In germline, CDR1 is LGHNA, CDR2 YSLEER. CDR3 amino acids: CASSQDPAGAYNEQFF. The CDR3 DNA follows: TGCGCCAGCAGCCAAGATCCGGCAGGGGCCTACAATGAGCAGTTCTTC.

The CDR3 DNA reads TGTGCCAGCGAACTAGCGGGAGGTAACAATGAGCAGTTCTTC. Translating gives CASELAGGNNEQFF. This chain joins TRBV18 and TRBJ2-1, with 12 bases aligning to TRBD2. In germline, CDR1 is KGHSH, CDR2 LQKENI. Germline trimming cut 8 bases from V and 5 bases from J; bases unmatched to any gene: 4. The CDR3 has 14 amino acids.

The chain uses TRBV7-2 and TRBJ1-2; D may be TRBD1 (5 bases). This CDR3 has 15 amino acids. Per the germline V gene, CDR1 is SGHTA and CDR2 is FQGNSA. The V gene lost 1 base and the J gene lost 4 bases, with 13 bases spanning the gap. Here the CDR3 reads CASSLGSGPGYGYTF. In DNA, the CDR3 is TGTGCCAGCAGCTTAGGTTCAGGGCCTGGCTATGGCTACACCTTC.

V gene TRBV6-2 or TRBV6-3 combines with J gene TRBJ1-2; D possibly corresponds to TRBD1 (5 bases). The germline V and J ends were trimmed by 6 bases and 8 bases, with 19 bases remaining between them. Germline loops: CDR1 MNHEY, CDR2 SVGEGT. The CDR3 is 14 amino acids. The DNA for the CDR3 is TGTGCCAGCAGAGTCGGGACGGCGGATAGGGGCTACACCTTC. This sequence encodes CASRVGTADRGYTF.

This clonotype showed up just a few times. The chain links TRBV12-3 or TRBV12-4 to TRBJ1-2; no clear D. Deletions cut 2 bases from V and 8 bases from J, with 15 bases between. CDR3 length: 14 amino acids. The CDR3 protein is CASSLRKPAWGYTF. CDR3 in DNA: TGTGCCAGCAGTTTAAGGAAGCCCGCCTGGGGCTACACCTTC.

The sample holds a few counts of this clonotype. This chain connects TRBV25-1 to TRBJ2-1; D perhaps matches TRBD2 (5 bases). The germline V gene encodes CDR1 MGHDK and CDR2 SYGVNS. This CDR3 has 17 amino acids. Trimming removed 6 bases at V and 0 bases at J, with 18 bases between. The CDR3 protein is CASSPKGGRRSYNEQFF. CDR3 coding DNA: TGTGCCAGCAGCCCGAAAGGCGGGCGCCGCTCCTACAATGAGCAGTTCTTC.

Points on this clonotype: This could be a read error, since a much larger clone is one nucleotide away. J is TRBJ2-4 and V is TRBV30; D is unclear. V lost 0 bases and J lost 8, with 20 bases in between. The length of the CDR3 is 16 residues. Germline lookup yields CDR1 GTSNPN and CDR2 SVGIG (reference sequence). CDR3 bases: TGTGCCTGGAGTGTACTCAGTGGAGAGGATGGCGACATTCAGTACTTC. Residues: CAWSVLSGEDGDIQYF.